One and the same sample provided the 14 T cell receptor beta chains below, sequenced in a study of shared clonotypes between healthy human individuals. Some clones are missing from TCRdb's copy, which holds only in-frame ones; the method was immunoSEQ multiplex PCR. This sample yields over 95,000 clones, of which about half are seen a single time; over 12% belongs to the top ten. Sequenced: PBMCs. The receptors originated from a woman aged 40 to 55 in good health. Some clones in this sample may be carry-over from other donors' samples.

The chain uses TRBV6-4 and TRBJ1-1; D uncertain. The CDR3 sequence is 13 residues long. V lost 6 bases to trimming and J lost 1 base, with 9 bases between them. The germline V gene has CDR1 MRHNA and CDR2 SNTAGT. The CDR3 DNA reads TGTGCCAGCAGCCCGGGTGAGAACACTGAAGCTTTCTTT. Translation gives CASSPGENTEAFF.

Many counts were recorded for this clone. The CDR3 coding sequence is TGTGCCATCAGTGAGTCCGGTTTAGTACGCAACACCGGGGAGCTGTTTTTT. Protein product: CAISESGLVRNTGELFF. V gene TRBV10-3 combines with J gene TRBJ2-2; D not certain. Trimming pared 0 bases from V and 2 bases from J, leaving 13 bases between. The length of the CDR3 is 17 residues. In germline, CDR1 is ENHRY, CDR2 SYGVKD.

This chain links TRBV28 with TRBJ2-5, with TRBD1 as a possible D gene (6 bases). With the DNA end fitting TRBJ2-7 better, the J assignment may be wrong. This CDR3 contains 14 residues. Germline V CDR1 and CDR2: MDHEN, SYDVKM. The CDR3 nucleotides read TGTGCCAGCAGGGACCGGGACAACCCCTACGAGCAGTACTTC. Protein sequence: CASRDRDNPYEQYF.

The J gene is TRBJ1-4, the V gene TRBV7-2; 7 bases line up with TRBD1. Germline V gene data show CDR1 as SGHTA and CDR2 as FQGNSA. Trimming at V came to 4 bases and at J to 13 bases, leaving 6 bases not matched to a gene. This CDR3 spans 12 amino acids. The CDR3 DNA reads TGTGCCAGCAGCTCGACAGGGTCCGGACTGTTTTTT. This sequence encodes CASSSTGSGLFF. Full variable domain (remainder filled in from reference TRBV7-2 and TRBJ1-4): GAGVSQSPSNKVTEKGKDVELRCDPISGHTALYWYRQSLGQGLEFLIYFQGNSAPDKSGLPSDRFSAERTGGSVSTLTIQRTQQEDSAVYLCASSSTGSGLFFGSGTQLSVL.

This clone was seen a handful of times. In DNA form, the CDR3 reads TGTGCCAGCAGTTCCCGGGACAGTCATCGCGGCTACACCTTC. Translating gives CASSSRDSHRGYTF. The chain links TRBV28 to TRBJ1-2, with TRBD1 identical over 7 bases. This CDR3 spans 14 amino acids. V was clipped by 4 bases and J by 8 bases; unmatched bases: 10. Germline-derived CDR1 and CDR2 are MDHEN and SYDVKM.

The table lists this clone with many counts. This chain connects TRBV15 to TRBJ2-7, with TRBD1 matching over 8 bases. Losses at the gene ends were 5 bases for V and 0 bases for J; bases not matched to a gene: 6. The CDR3 consists of 15 residues. Germline V lookup: CDR1 LNHNV, CDR2 YYDKDF (reference sequence). The DNA for the CDR3 is TGTGCCACCAGCGGGGACAGGTGGAGCTCCTACGAGCAGTACTTC. Protein: CATSGDRWSSYEQYF.

At least ten counts were recorded for this clone. This chain connects TRBV2 to TRBJ2-7; D is unresolved. Trimming took off 4 bases at V and 2 bases at J, with 15 bases between the two ends. CDR3 length: 15 amino acids. Germline assignment: CDR1 SNHLY and CDR2 FYNNEI. The CDR3 loop reads CASSVLPVGTYEQYF. The CDR3 DNA reads TGTGCCAGCAGTGTTCTACCAGTCGGCACCTACGAGCAGTACTTC.

This clone was detected a few times. The chain couples TRBV2 to TRBJ2-7; D is uncertain. This CDR3 spans 13 amino acids. Germline CDR1 SNHLY, CDR2 FYNNEI. V was shortened by 3 bases and J by 5 bases, with 11 bases between the two germline ends. The CDR3 spells CASSDRSANEQYF. The CDR3 DNA follows: TGTGCCAGCAGTGATCGCTCGGCGAACGAGCAGTACTTC.

Only a few counts were recorded for this clone. This sequence joins TRBV30 and TRBJ1-1, with D possibly being TRBD1 (6 bases). Trimming shortened V by 0 bases and J by 0 bases, and 17 bases separated the two germline ends. Germline lookup yields CDR1 GTSNPN and CDR2 SVGIG (reference sequence). The CDR3 totals 17 residues. CDR3 in amino acids: CAWSVPKSDSMNTEAFF. The DNA for the CDR3 is TGTGCCTGGAGTGTACCCAAATCGGACAGCATGAACACTGAAGCTTTCTTT.

This chain uses TRBV5-4 with TRBJ2-5; possibly TRBD2 for D (5 bases). The germline V gene has CDR1 SGHNT and CDR2 YYREEE (reference sequence). V lost 0 bases and J 2 bases, leaving 8 bases between the germline ends. The CDR3 spans 14 residues. The CDR3 DNA follows: TGTGCCAGCAGCTTGGCGGGGAATCAAGAGACCCAGTACTTC. It yields the protein CASSLAGNQETQYF.

Notes on this clone: It differs at one base from a far larger clone, so likely a read error. The CDR3 DNA reads as TGTGCCAGCAGCGTAGTCCCCCAGGCCGTAGTCCCCGAGGAGCTGTTTTTT. Translating gives CASSVVPQAVVPEELFF. The genes are TRBV9 and TRBJ2-2; D gene ambiguous. Trimming shortened V by 0 bases and J by 10 bases, and 22 bases separated the two germline ends. In germline, CDR1 is SGDLS, CDR2 YYNGEE. The length of the CDR3 is 17 residues.

J is TRBJ2-7 and V is TRBV7-3; 7 nucleotides match TRBD1. The CDR3 has 14 amino acids. With 4 bases clipped from V and 2 bases from J, the junction kept 5 bases outside the gene matches. Looked up from germline, CDR1 is SGHTA and CDR2 is FQGTGA. This chain's CDR3 is CASSSGQGAYEQYF. The DNA of the CDR3 is TGTGCCAGCAGCTCGGGGCAGGGGGCCTACGAGCAGTACTTC.

Ten or more counts support this clone. The same CDR3 also results from other DNA sequences found in this sample. The J gene is TRBJ2-1, the V gene TRBV7-9; D gene uncertain. The CDR3 consists of 12 residues. Per the germline V gene, CDR1 is SEHNR and CDR2 is FQNEAQ (reference sequence). Trimming removed 1 base at V and 4 bases at J, with 2 bases between. As DNA, the CDR3 is TGTGCCAGCAGCTTAGGGTACAATGAGCAGTTCTTC. Protein sequence: CASSLGYNEQFF. The full variable domain, with the rest looked up from reference TRBV7-9 and TRBJ2-1, is DTGVSQNPRHKITKRGQNVTFRCDPISEHNRLYWYRQTLGQGPEFLTYFQNEAQLEKSRLLSDRFSAERPKGSFSTLEIQRTEQGDSAMYLCASSLGYNEQFFGPGTRLTVL.

About this clone: With a far larger clone one base away, a read error is the likely cause. The rearrangement uses TRBV27 and TRBJ1-2, with D tentatively TRBD1 (5 bases). CDR3 length equals 14 residues. Germline-derived CDR1 and CDR2 are MNHEY and SMNVEV (reference sequence). The CDR3 sequence is CASKGTGASYGYAF. The CDR3 DNA is TGTGCCAGCAAGGGTACAGGTGCTTCCTATGGCTACGCCTTC.